The 3 T cell receptor beta chains given below trace back to one sample, sequenced in a study of Tregs in tolerant kidney transplant recipients. Here immunoSEQ multiplex PCR was the method, and the copy in TCRdb shows in-frame clones only, minus some. The sample carries approximately 99,000 clones, 85% to 90% recorded once. Sequenced material: CD4+ T cells from blood, taken before the transplant. The receptors shown here come from a human donor who received a combined kidney and bone marrow transplant.

This rearrangement joins TRBV28 to TRBJ1-2; TRBD1 might be the D (5 bases). The germline V gene encodes CDR1 MDHEN and CDR2 SYDVKM. This CDR3 region has 16 residues. V shed 6 bases and J shed 4 bases, with 21 bases lying between them. The CDR3 nucleotides are TGTGCCAGCAGAAGAACCACAGGTCGCCTGTCCTATGGCTACACCTTC. This sequence encodes CASRRTTGRLSYGYTF.

The chain joins TRBV5-6 to TRBJ2-5; 11 bases are shared with TRBD1. CDR1 is SGHDT, CDR2 YYEEEE, per germline. Trimming took 4 bases from V and 2 from J; bases not matched to a gene: 7. The CDR3 runs to 16 residues. The CDR3 loop is CASSAGTGGAQETQYF. CDR3 nucleotide sequence: TGTGCCAGCAGCGCCGGGACAGGGGGTGCACAAGAGACCCAGTACTTC.

The chain employs TRBV18 and TRBJ2-1, with 9 bases that match TRBD1. J gave up 7 bases and V 6 bases, and 4 bases lay outside the gene matches. The germline CDR1 and CDR2 sequences are KGHSH and LQKENI. The CDR3 is 13 residues long. CDR3 sequence: CASSPGQGNEQFF. The DNA for the CDR3 is TGTGCCAGCTCCCCGGGACAGGGTAATGAGCAGTTCTTC.